Reported below is one TCR beta chain. The data derive from a study of blood T cell repertoires in COVID-19. In the original workflow: Counts of nucleated cells, estimated from reference gene primer amplification, were obtained. Assay used: immunoSEQ multiplex PCR; TCRdb lists only in-frame clones, some missing. D and trimming come from the DNA, and the V and J calls and clone size come from that table. The table has 150,000 to 200,000 clones, around 80% seen once. From germline, CDR1 is SEHNR and CDR2 FQNEAQ (reference sequence). V was pared by 5 bases and J by 5 bases, with 6 bases of the junction left unmatched. The CDR3 spans 14 residues.

The TCR originated in a woman aged 70-85 years with acute or convalescent COVID-19. The chain employs TRBV7-9 and TRBJ2-7; 10 bases line up with TRBD1. Sequencing was carried out using peripheral blood. CDR3 protein: CASSKGQGQDEQYF. Here the CDR3 DNA reads TGTGCCAGCAGCAAGGGACAGGGGCAGGACGAGCAGTACTTC.